Listed below are T cell receptor beta chains from one sample, sequenced in a study of CD8 T cells in Susac syndrome. TCRdb fed the immunoSEQ multiplex PCR reads into MiXCR, producing one record per CDR3 protein. The sample lists 210,000 or so distinct CDR3 sequences; roughly 93% were seen once. Material for sequencing was CD4+ T cells from PBMCs. Receptor source: a human donor with Susac syndrome. The CDR3 runs from the conserved cysteine through the conserved F or W. The D gene is left open where the match is weak. Where a row states a size, it is once, few, many or the class of an expanded clone; other rows omit it.

>.|TRBJ2-3|TRBV3-1|TRBD1
CASSQDGTESTDTQYF
TGTGCCAGCAGCCAAGACGGGACAGAGAGCACAGATACGCAGTATTTT
>.|TRBJ2-1|TRBV5-1|TRBD2
CASSLDLAGINEQFF
TGCGCCAGCAGCTTGGATCTAGCGGGGATAAATGAGCAGTTCTTC
>once|TRBJ2-7|TRBV18|.
CASSPKSGGESYEQYF
TGTGCCAGCTCACCGAAGTCGGGCGGGGAGTCCTACGAGCAGTACTTC
>.|TRBJ2-7|TRBV20-1|TRBD2
CSATPPLAGGPSSYEQYF
TGCAGTGCTACCCCCCCCCTAGCGGGGGGCCCGAGCTCCTACGAGCAGTACTTC
>.|TRBJ1-5|TRBV28|TRBD1
CASRGTGGGHSNQPQHF
TGTGCCAGCAGGGGGACAGGGGGAGGCCATAGCAATCAGCCCCAGCATTTT
>.|TRBJ1-6|TRBV6-4|.
CASSESGPNSPLHF
TGTGCCAGCAGTGAGAGCGGGCCTAATTCACCCCTCCACTTT
>.|TRBJ2-1|TRBV29-1|.
CSVEDQGDRILANEQFF
TGCAGCGTTGAAGATCAGGGAGACAGAATCCTAGCGAATGAGCAGTTCTTC
>.|TRBJ1-1|TRBV7-6|.
CASSLVGGAGNTEAFF
TGTGCCAGCAGCTTAGTAGGGGGAGCAGGGAACACTGAAGCTTTCTTT
>.|TRBJ2-5|TRBV6-2/TRBV6-3|TRBD2
CASSYSAGGLEETQYF
TGTGCCAGCAGTTACTCGGCGGGGGGCCTGGAAGAGACCCAGTACTTC
>.|TRBJ1-1|TRBV5-4|.
CASSLMGYTEAFF
TGTGCCAGCAGCTTGATGGGCTACACTGAAGCTTTCTTT